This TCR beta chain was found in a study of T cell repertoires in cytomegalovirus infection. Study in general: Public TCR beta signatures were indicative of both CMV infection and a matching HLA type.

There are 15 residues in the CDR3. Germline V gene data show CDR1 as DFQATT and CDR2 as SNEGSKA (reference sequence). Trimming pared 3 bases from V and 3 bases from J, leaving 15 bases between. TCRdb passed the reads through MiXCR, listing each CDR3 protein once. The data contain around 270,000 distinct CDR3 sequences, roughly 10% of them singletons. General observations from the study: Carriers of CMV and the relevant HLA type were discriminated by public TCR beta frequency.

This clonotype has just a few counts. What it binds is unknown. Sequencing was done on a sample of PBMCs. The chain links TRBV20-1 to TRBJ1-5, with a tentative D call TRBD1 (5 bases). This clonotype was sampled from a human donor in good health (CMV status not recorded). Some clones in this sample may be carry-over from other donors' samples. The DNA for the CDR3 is TGCAGTGCTAGGCGGGTGGGAGGGGACAATCAGCCCCAGCATTTT. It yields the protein CSARRVGGDNQPQHF.